This TCR beta chain comes out of a study of immunodeficiency (dated by TCRdb to the late 2010s). For context, the study as a whole: To search for oligoclonality and VDJ recombination defects, the researchers carried out a repertoire analysis. The research as a whole found: Between patients and controls, productive entropy and V-J pairing of CD4+ T cells looked similar. In the entropy comparisons of patients against healthy controls, patients were shown as n=3 (open circles), and an effect of thymic development was suggested only as a possibility. Based on top-100 and total clonotype frequencies, severe oligoclonality showed up in patient CD8+ T cells, whereas patient CD4+ T cells did not show severe oligoclonality.

Genomic DNA was extracted using the QIAamp DNA Blood Mini Kit and was submitted for immunoSEQ repertoire analysis. Multiplex PCR was used to amplify CDR3 regions from a standard amount of genomic DNA template. PCR products were sequenced on an Illumina platform. As for the original processing: Sequences were mapped to a reference, using V, D and J gene definitions from IMGT. A nearest-neighbor clustering algorithm merged closely related sequences to remove PCR and sequencing errors. V, D and J usage was analyzed in productive unique and total sequences using ImmunoSEQ Analyzer tools and R version 3.6.1. TCRdb limited this immuneACCESS table to in-frame rearrangements with V and J called. A share of clones is missing; checked studies link under half to unresolved V genes, and the rest is unexplained. V and J calls plus clone size are reproduced from that table; the DNA served to infer D and trimming. The sample records approximately 2,500 clones, approximately 91% of which are singletons. The ten most abundant clones make up approximately 8% of the sample.

Fewer naive CD4 and especially CD8 T cells, with expanded effector memory subpopulations, were found in the patients. Before TCR sequencing, CD3+CD4+ T cells were sorted from fresh PBMCs. About this clone itself: No cognate antigen has been identified for it. Base qualities are not at hand, and no much larger clone is one base apart.

The TCR sequence derives from a girl aged 10 to 17 with POLD1 deficiency. The sequenced material came from CD4+ T cells from blood.

The CDR3 amino acid sequence is: CASSLGGGVVDTQYF. The nucleotide sequence is TGTGCCAGCAGCTTAGGAGGGGGAGTAGTAGATACGCAGTATTTT. The chain uses TRBV7-9 and TRBJ2-3; TRBD1 is possibly the D segment (6 matching bases). Trimming removed 1 base from V and 5 bases from J, leaving 13 bases between the germline ends. The CDR3 measures 15 amino acids from cysteine to phenylalanine. The CDR3 DNA has 45 bases and is translated from base 1. Per the germline V gene (reference sequence), SEHNR is the CDR1 and FQNEAQ is the CDR2.